These 12 T cell receptor beta chains were all obtained from the same sample, sequenced in a study of CD8+ T cells in alopecia areata. RNA extraction and reverse transcription yielded cDNA as sequencing template. Sequencing was performed with immunoSEQ multiplex PCR; in TCRdb, only in-frame clones are kept and a portion is missing. Of about 64,000 clones in the sample, 46% are singletons; the top ten hold over 20%. Treatment noted: oral pan-JAK inhibitor, 5-10 mg twice daily. This sample comprised CD8+ T cells sorted from blood, obtained at approximately week 36, from a patient treated with tofacitinib. The receptor source for this set is a human donor with alopecia areata.

The chain carries TRBV9 and TRBJ2-7; D remains ambiguous. The ends were cut back, 1 base at V and 2 bases at J, with 13 bases in the middle. The CDR3 is 15 amino acids. Per the germline V gene, CDR1 is SGDLS and CDR2 is YYNGEE. The CDR3 protein is CASSVTPDGPYEQYF. For the CDR3, the DNA is TGTGCCAGCAGCGTAACCCCGGACGGCCCCTACGAGCAGTACTTC.

The rearrangement links TRBV29-1 to TRBJ2-3, with D tentatively TRBD2 (5 bases). The germline V gene encodes CDR1 SQVTM and CDR2 ANQGSEA. The CDR3 is 16 amino acids. Trimming removed 1 base at V and 2 bases at J, with 16 bases between. CDR3 amino acids: CSVEGGAFHLTDTQYF. The CDR3 DNA reads as TGCAGCGTTGAAGGGGGAGCGTTCCATCTCACAGATACGCAGTATTTT.

This clone was counted between two and nine times. V and J are TRBV7-9 and TRBJ1-2, with TRBD1 matching 7 bases. Germline V gene data show CDR1 as SEHNR and CDR2 as FQNEAQ (reference sequence). This CDR3 contains 17 residues. The V segment lost 0 bases and the J segment 2 bases; nucleotides outside the gene matches: 9. The DNA of the CDR3 is TGTGCCAGCAGCTTAGCAGCGCCAGGGGGGACCAACTATGGCTACACCTTC. Its protein is CASSLAAPGGTNYGYTF.

CDR3: CASSLGAGRTGELFF. The CDR3 DNA sequence: TGTGCCAGCAGCTTAGGGGCCGGTAGGACCGGGGAGCTGTTTTTT. The V gene is TRBV7-3, the J gene TRBJ2-2, with D tentatively TRBD1 (5 bases). Trimming cost V 2 bases and J 5 bases, with 12 bases left between them. CDR3 length: 15 amino acids. CDR1 SGHTA and CDR2 FQGTGA come from the germline V gene.

This clone showed up just a few times. The gene calls are TRBV10-3 and TRBJ2-7; no clear D gene. This CDR3 contains 12 residues. With 6 bases removed from V and 6 bases from J, the gap between germline ends came to 12 bases. Per germline, CDR1 ENHRY and CDR2 SYGVKD. DNA for the CDR3: TGTGCCATCAGCCTTCAGTGGGGCGAGCAGTACTTC. It is translated as CAISLQWGEQYF.

V usage is TRBV28 and J usage is TRBJ2-7; 12 bases map to TRBD1. Per the germline V gene, CDR1 is MDHEN and CDR2 is SYDVKM. The CDR3 has 15 residues. Losses at the gene ends were 4 bases for V and 5 bases for J; bases not matched to a gene: 6. CDR3 in DNA: TGTGCCAGCAGTTGGTCGGGACAGGGGGCTAACGAGCAGTACTTC. Translated: CASSWSGQGANEQYF.

The rearrangement links TRBV29-1 to TRBJ2-7; no clear D gene. Germline assignment: CDR1 SQVTM and CDR2 ANQGSEA. This CDR3 has 13 residues. V was cut by 5 bases and J by 2 bases, with 13 bases left in between. The CDR3 sequence is CSVSSAGTYEQYF. Here the CDR3 DNA reads TGCAGCGTTTCTTCGGCAGGAACCTACGAGCAGTACTTC.

V gene TRBV9 combines with J gene TRBJ2-5, with D hard to call. Looked up from germline, CDR1 is SGDLS and CDR2 is YYNGEE. The CDR3 is made up of 16 amino acids. V was clipped by 0 bases and J by 4 bases, with 16 bases between them. The CDR3, as DNA: TGTGCCAGCAGCGTAGCTGGGAAGGTTTCGGTAGAGACCCAGTACTTC. Protein product: CASSVAGKVSVETQYF.

V usage is TRBV7-3 and J usage is TRBJ2-1; TRBD2 aligns across 10 bases. This CDR3 contains 16 residues. Germline values: CDR1 SGHTA, CDR2 FQGTGA. With 1 base clipped from V and 6 bases from J, the junction kept 6 bases outside the gene matches. The CDR3 is CASSLKALAGVNEQFF. The CDR3, as DNA: TGTGCCAGCAGCTTAAAAGCGCTAGCGGGAGTCAATGAGCAGTTCTTC.

The chain has TRBV25-1 and TRBJ2-1, with D uncertain. The CDR3 is 14 residues long. Germline V gene data show CDR1 as MGHDK and CDR2 as SYGVNS. The V end lost 8 bases, the J end lost 1 base, and 12 bases lay between the germline ends. The CDR3 protein is CASSTVGSYNEQFF. DNA for the CDR3: TGTGCCAGCTCCACAGTAGGATCCTACAATGAGCAGTTCTTC.

The chain links TRBV2 to TRBJ1-2, with 10 bases identical to TRBD1. The CDR3 is 15 residues long. In germline, CDR1 is SNHLY, CDR2 FYNNEI. The trim removed 6 bases at V and 5 bases at J, leaving 9 bases unmatched. The CDR3 loop reads CASRPGTGVLYGYTF. Here the CDR3 DNA reads TGTGCCAGCAGACCCGGGACAGGGGTTTTATATGGCTACACCTTC.

The chain combines TRBV14 with TRBJ1-2; D not certain. Germline CDR1 is SGHDN and CDR2 is FVKESK. V dropped 4 bases and J dropped 9 bases, with 18 bases sitting between them. CDR3 length: 14 amino acids. CDR3 protein: CASSLREGLMRYTF. The CDR3 region has the DNA TGTGCCAGCAGCCTCAGAGAGGGCCTTATGCGCTACACCTTC.